The 7 T cell receptor beta chains presented below share a single source sample, sequenced in a study of high-grade serous ovarian cancer treatment subgroups. Libraries were prepared by immunoSEQ multiplex PCR; TCRdb keeps only in-frame clonotypes and omits some of them. The sample lists around 4,200 clones; 70% to 75% were seen once. Tumor tissue was taken before any definitive surgery or chemotherapy was given. The material sequenced was tumor tissue. Every receptor here comes from a human donor with high-grade serous ovarian cancer.

The chain has TRBV29-1 and TRBJ2-1, with D perhaps assigned TRBD1 or TRBD2 (6 bases each). V was trimmed by 4 bases and J by 10 bases, leaving 11 bases between them. Germline CDR1 SQVTM, CDR2 ANQGSEA. The CDR3 runs to 11 residues. DNA of the CDR3: TGCAGCGTTGCGGGGGCGGGCGAGCAGTTCTTC. Protein: CSVAGAGEQFF.

The gene calls are TRBV28 and TRBJ1-2, with a possible D match to TRBD1 (6 bases). Germline CDR1 and CDR2: MDHEN and SYDVKM. This CDR3 is built from 14 residues. Trimming left V 5 bases short and J 5 bases short, with 15 bases between. The CDR3 DNA is TGTGCCAGCAGTCTAGGACTAGGGGGGTATGGCTACACCTTC. Its protein product is CASSLGLGGYGYTF.

The chain has TRBV6-6 and TRBJ2-3; TRBD1 agrees at 9 bases. Germline trimming cut 5 bases from V and 2 bases from J; bases unmatched to any gene: 5. This CDR3 comprises 15 residues. From germline, CDR1 is MNHNY and CDR2 SVGAGI (reference sequence). DNA of the CDR3: TGTGCCAGCAGTCCTCGGGACAGGGCCACAGATACGCAGTATTTT. This translates into CASSPRDRATDTQYF.

V usage is TRBV7-3 and J usage is TRBJ1-2; 8 nucleotides line up with TRBD1. J lost 3 bases, V lost 1 base, and 4 bases had no gene match. Germline lookup yields CDR1 SGHTA and CDR2 FQGTGA. This CDR3 is 15 amino acids long. The CDR3 loop is CASSLMNRGDYGYTF. Written as DNA, the CDR3 is TGTGCCAGCAGCTTAATGAACAGGGGGGACTATGGCTACACCTTC.

Only a few counts were recorded for this clone. The chain combines TRBV7-9 with TRBJ1-6; 9 bases agree with TRBD1. CDR1 is SEHNR, CDR2 FQNEAQ, per germline (reference sequence). Trimming at V came to 4 bases and at J to 7 bases, leaving 8 bases not matched to a gene. CDR3 length: 16 amino acids. The CDR3, as DNA: TGTGCCAGCAGCTCAGCCGGGACAGGGTTCAATTCACCCCTCCACTTT. It encodes CASSSAGTGFNSPLHF.

By sample fraction, this clone is large. This rearrangement joins TRBV19 to TRBJ2-2; TRBD1 or TRBD2 may be the D gene (5 bases each). The CDR3 loop spans 14 amino acids. With 3 bases removed from V and 5 bases from J, the gap between germline ends came to 10 bases. CDR1 and CDR2 (germline): LNHDA, SQIVND (reference sequence). CDR3 sequence (DNA): TGTGCCAGTAGTATTAATGGGGGAACCGGGGAGCTGTTTTTT. Residues: CASSINGGTGELFF.

The chain carries TRBV5-1 and TRBJ2-7; 8 bases match TRBD1. J was trimmed by 7 bases and V by 1 base; bases with no gene match: 19. The CDR3 contains 18 residues. Germline CDR1 is SGHRS and CDR2 is YFSETQ. The CDR3 loop is CASSLRPPGQATGFEQYF. The CDR3 coding sequence is TGCGCCAGCAGCTTGAGACCACCGGGACAGGCCACGGGTTTTGAGCAGTACTTC. The whole variable domain, filled in from reference TRBV5-1 and TRBJ2-7, reads KAGVTQTPRYLIKTRGQQVTLSCSPISGHRSVSWYQQTPGQGLQFLFEYFSETQRNKGNFPGRFSGRQFSNSRSEMNVSTLELGDSALYLCASSLRPPGQATGFEQYFGPGTRLTVT.